A selection of T cell receptor beta chains follows, all from one sample in a study of blood T cell repertoires in COVID-19. TCRdb keeps only in-frame clones here, not all; method: immunoSEQ multiplex PCR. In the table there are roughly 220,000 clones, around 80% of which are singletons. What was sequenced was peripheral blood. These receptors were taken from a woman aged 40 to 50 who had recovered from COVID-19. CDR3s include the opening cysteine and the closing phenylalanine or tryptophan.

CDR3 protein: CASIEFVNTEAFF
V gene: TRBV2
J gene: TRBJ1-1

CDR3 protein: CASSQALYTEAFF
V gene: TRBV3-1/TRBV3-2
J gene: TRBJ1-1

CDR3 protein: CASSRGTATYEQYF
V gene: TRBV6-2/TRBV6-3
J gene: TRBJ2-7

CDR3 protein: CASSQWGGPIEAFF
V gene: TRBV3-1/TRBV3-2
J gene: TRBJ1-1

CDR3 protein: CASTKVGGAEGYTF
V gene: TRBV2
J gene: TRBJ1-2

CDR3 protein: CASSLGLAADTQYF
V gene: TRBV5-1
J gene: TRBJ2-3

CDR3 protein: CASTSDTYNEQFF
V gene: TRBV27
J gene: TRBJ2-1

CDR3 protein: CASSSRGYEQFF
V gene: TRBV7-9
J gene: TRBJ2-1

CDR3 protein: CATSDFEGEVRQPQHF
V gene: TRBV24-1
J gene: TRBJ1-5

CDR3 protein: CASSPRSVQETQYF
V gene: TRBV18
J gene: TRBJ2-5

CDR3 protein: CASSPGQDAGYTF
V gene: TRBV18
J gene: TRBJ1-2

CDR3 protein: CASSYDLSGGPLSSYNEQFF
V gene: TRBV6-6
J gene: TRBJ2-1

CDR3 protein: CASSPGQGLDSPLHF
V gene: TRBV5-1
J gene: TRBJ1-6

CDR3 protein: CASSRGTSTDTQYF
V gene: TRBV5-1
J gene: TRBJ2-3

CDR3 protein: CASSLRGGGVSYQETQYF
V gene: TRBV11-2
J gene: TRBJ2-5

CDR3 protein: CASGDQGTSGGDEQFF
V gene: TRBV19
J gene: TRBJ2-1

CDR3 protein: CASSRVKSGTGRDIQYF
V gene: TRBV6-6
J gene: TRBJ2-4

CDR3 protein: CASKTAGGVYSPLHF
V gene: TRBV19
J gene: TRBJ1-6

CDR3 protein: CASSYGPGGYNEQFF
V gene: TRBV6-2/TRBV6-3
J gene: TRBJ2-1

CDR3 protein: CASNPRGWNYGYTF
V gene: TRBV19
J gene: TRBJ1-2

CDR3 protein: CASSPTGGQGVRYTF
V gene: TRBV6-2/TRBV6-3
J gene: TRBJ1-2

CDR3 protein: CASTSLPGSYEQYF
V gene: TRBV6-5
J gene: TRBJ2-7

CDR3 protein: CASSTGTGYTDTQYF
V gene: TRBV19
J gene: TRBJ2-3

CDR3 protein: CASSPQGKSYEQYF
V gene: TRBV18
J gene: TRBJ2-7

CDR3 protein: CASSLLGQGYEQYF
V gene: TRBV7-2
J gene: TRBJ2-7

CDR3 protein: CASSVGLAGGFSSEQFF
V gene: TRBV9
J gene: TRBJ2-1

CDR3 protein: CAINSDGGQSTYGYTF
V gene: TRBV10-3
J gene: TRBJ1-2

CDR3 protein: CASSSTDRVYEQYF
V gene: TRBV27
J gene: TRBJ2-7

CDR3 protein: CASRQDSPYEQYF
V gene: TRBV28
J gene: TRBJ2-7

CDR3 protein: CALDRGETGGSTDTQYF
V gene: TRBV30
J gene: TRBJ2-3

CDR3 protein: CSASWTSSYEQYF
V gene: TRBV20-1
J gene: TRBJ2-7

CDR3 protein: CASSLVAGGLTQETQYF
V gene: TRBV7-2
J gene: TRBJ2-5

CDR3 protein: CASSLVRLAGGREQYF
V gene: TRBV7-2
J gene: TRBJ2-7

CDR3 protein: CSVQWPTEAFF
V gene: TRBV29-1
J gene: TRBJ1-1

CDR3 protein: CASSLSSGGLYEQYF
V gene: TRBV7-2
J gene: TRBJ2-7

CDR3 protein: CASSLRSGGPDTQYF
V gene: TRBV7-2
J gene: TRBJ2-3

CDR3 protein: CASSSSGGETQYF
V gene: TRBV6-2/TRBV6-3
J gene: TRBJ2-5

CDR3 protein: CASAWTGSQETQYF
V gene: TRBV11-2
J gene: TRBJ2-5

CDR3 protein: CASDVQGITGQPQHF
V gene: TRBV19
J gene: TRBJ1-5

CDR3 protein: CATSDSGEAFF
V gene: TRBV24-1
J gene: TRBJ1-1

CDR3 protein: CASSPWGDQPQHF
V gene: TRBV5-5
J gene: TRBJ1-5

CDR3 protein: CSARVLETQYF
V gene: TRBV20-1
J gene: TRBJ2-5

CDR3 protein: CASSPREANYGYTF
V gene: TRBV7-2
J gene: TRBJ1-2

CDR3 protein: CASIDTGVEQYF
V gene: TRBV7-9
J gene: TRBJ2-7

CDR3 protein: CASSSSFGTGTNYGYTF
V gene: TRBV6-4
J gene: TRBJ1-2

CDR3 protein: CASSLLNGAYEQYF
V gene: TRBV28
J gene: TRBJ2-7

CDR3 protein: CAIRDRQNEKLFF
V gene: TRBV10-3
J gene: TRBJ1-4

CDR3 protein: CASSTSDRANQPQHF
V gene: TRBV28
J gene: TRBJ1-5

CDR3 protein: CASSAGFTDTQYF
V gene: TRBV19
J gene: TRBJ2-3

CDR3 protein: CASSLVASGQETQYF
V gene: TRBV7-2
J gene: TRBJ2-5

CDR3 protein: CASSVRRTGGVGRTEAFF
V gene: TRBV5-5
J gene: TRBJ1-1